Listed below are T cell receptor beta chains from one sample, sequenced in a study of control samples from healthy donors and cancer patients. The data were produced by immunoSEQ multiplex PCR, yet TCRdb's version contains in-frame clones alone and is incomplete. Of around 130,000 clones listed, just under 90% are singletons. Material for sequencing was blood. The receptors were sampled from a man younger than 45 in good health. The CDR3 runs from the conserved cysteine through the conserved F or W. A D gene is named only where the DNA matches it firmly. Clone sizes are given selectively: once, few, many, or a class where the clone is expanded.

j_call,v_call,d_call,clone_size,cdr3_aa,cdr3_nt
TRBJ1-4,TRBV15,-,-,CATSSGRKNEKLFF,TGTGCCACCAGCAGTGGACGGAAGAATGAAAAACTGTTTTTT
TRBJ2-3,TRBV7-2,-,-,CASSLAPNPPDTQYF,TGTGCCAGCAGCTTAGCGCCCAATCCCCCAGATACGCAGTATTTT
TRBJ1-1,TRBV11-3,-,-,CASSEGAPTEAFF,TGTGCCAGCAGCGAAGGGGCCCCCACTGAAGCTTTCTTT
TRBJ1-1,TRBV11-2,-,-,CASSPRRGNTEAFF,TGTGCCAGCAGCCCCCGACGGGGGAACACTGAAGCTTTCTTT
TRBJ2-1,TRBV11-3,-,-,CASSTTKGVSSYNEQFF,TGTGCCAGCAGCACCACGAAGGGGGTGAGCTCCTACAATGAGCAGTTCTTC
TRBJ1-6,TRBV24-1,-,-,CATSDWGTAAALHF,TGTGCCACCAGTGATTGGGGGACTGCTGCAGCCCTCCACTTT
TRBJ2-7,TRBV4-1,-,-,CASSQVGGAYEQYF,TGCGCCAGCAGCCAAGTCGGGGGAGCCTACGAGCAGTACTTC
TRBJ2-2,TRBV2,TRBD1,-,CASLGWRQGLGTGELFF,TGTGCCAGCTTAGGGTGGCGACAGGGGTTAGGCACCGGGGAGCTGTTTTTT
TRBJ1-1,TRBV25-1,-,-,CASRRTGPDTEAFF,TGTGCCAGCAGACGAACAGGACCCGACACTGAAGCTTTCTTT
TRBJ2-5,TRBV10-3,TRBD1,-,CAISIRRDRGDLGETQYF,TGTGCCATCAGTATACGCCGGGACAGGGGGGACTTGGGGGAGACCCAGTACTTC
TRBJ2-3,TRBV3-1/TRBV3-2,-,-,CASSQDFASDTQYF,TGTGCCAGCAGCCAAGATTTTGCATCAGATACGCAGTATTTT
TRBJ2-2,TRBV19,-,-,CASSSRTANTGELFF,TGTGCCAGTAGTTCACGGACAGCGAACACCGGGGAGCTGTTTTTT
TRBJ1-1,TRBV2,-,-,CASSALGGVNTEAFF,TGTGCCAGCAGTGCCCTGGGAGGCGTGAACACTGAAGCTTTCTTT
TRBJ1-1,TRBV18,-,-,CASSPASGHTEAFF,TGTGCCAGCTCACCGGCCAGCGGTCACACTGAAGCTTTCTTT
TRBJ2-4,TRBV7-7,-,-,CASSSLPTYWTVKLAKNIQYF,TGTGCCAGCAGCTCCCTGCCTACTTATTGGACAGTAAAACTAGCCAAAAACATTCAGTACTTC
TRBJ2-6,TRBV9,-,-,CASSAPRGVASGANVLTF,TGTGCCAGCAGCGCCCCTAGGGGCGTAGCCTCTGGGGCCAACGTCCTGACTTTC
TRBJ1-1,TRBV11-3,-,-,CASSLGGDMTFF,TGTGCCAGCAGCTTAGGGGGGGACATGACTTTCTTT
TRBJ1-1,TRBV7-9,-,-,CASSPTGNTEAFF,TGTGCCAGCAGCCCAACAGGGAACACTGAAGCTTTCTTT
TRBJ1-1,TRBV20-1,-,-,CSASPTSLNTEAFF,TGCAGTGCTAGTCCAACTTCACTGAACACTGAAGCTTTCTTT
TRBJ2-5,TRBV18,-,-,CASSSYQETQYF,TGTGCCAGCTCATCATACCAAGAGACCCAGTACTTC
TRBJ1-5,TRBV27,TRBD1,-,CASSTTGQPQHF,TGTGCCAGCAGTACGACAGGGCAGCCCCAGCATTTT
TRBJ2-1,TRBV5-3,TRBD1,-,CARSKTGTGFNEQFF,TGTGCCAGAAGTAAAACCGGGACAGGGTTTAATGAGCAGTTCTTC
TRBJ2-1,TRBV9,TRBD1,-,CASSPGQGGNNEQFF,TGTGCCAGCAGCCCCGGACAGGGGGGGAACAATGAGCAGTTCTTC
TRBJ1-1,TRBV29-1,-,-,CSVDGGGEPLSTEAFF,TGCAGCGTTGACGGAGGAGGGGAGCCACTGAGCACTGAAGCTTTCTTT
TRBJ1-2,TRBV3-1/TRBV3-2,-,-,CASSQGGGHGYTF,TGTGCCAGCAGCCAAGGGGGAGGGCATGGCTACACCTTC
TRBJ2-3,TRBV27,TRBD1,-,CASSLTGASTDTQYF,TGTGCCAGCAGCCTGACAGGGGCGAGCACAGATACGCAGTATTTT
TRBJ2-7,TRBV11-2,TRBD1,-,CASSPPGTGSYEQYF,TGTGCCAGCAGCCCCCCCGGGACAGGGTCGTACGAGCAGTACTTC
TRBJ2-7,TRBV29-1,-,-,CSVVTGGEQYF,TGCAGCGTTGTAACCGGGGGCGAGCAGTACTTC
TRBJ1-1,TRBV30,TRBD1,-,CAWEPPGQPEAFF,TGTGCCTGGGAACCTCCGGGACAGCCTGAAGCTTTCTTT
TRBJ1-4,TRBV18,-,-,CASSPPSESEKLFF,TGTGCCAGCTCACCACCTTCCGAGAGTGAAAAACTGTTTTTT
TRBJ2-6,TRBV5-1,-,-,CASSSGEGIISGANVLTF,TGCGCCAGCAGCTCCGGAGAGGGAATCATTTCTGGGGCCAACGTCCTGACTTTC
TRBJ2-1,TRBV2,-,-,CASSLGEVMNEQFF,TGTGCCAGCAGCCTAGGGGAGGTAATGAATGAGCAGTTCTTC
TRBJ2-7,TRBV6-5,-,once,CASLPGQGWEQYF,TGTGCCAGCTTACCGGGACAAGGCTGGGAGCAGTACTTC
TRBJ2-1,TRBV7-3,-,-,CASSFGGPNEQFF,TGTGCCAGCAGCTTTGGCGGACCCAATGAGCAGTTCTTC
TRBJ2-4,TRBV4-2,TRBD1,-,CASSQLYRDRGKNIQYF,TGTGCCAGCAGCCAATTATATCGGGACAGGGGCAAAAACATTCAGTACTTC
TRBJ1-2,TRBV19,-,-,CASSRGRSSYGYTF,TGTGCCAGTAGTAGGGGCAGGTCCTCCTATGGCTACACCTTC
TRBJ1-4,TRBV3-1/TRBV3-2,TRBD1,-,CASSQGMGQGVWKLFF,TGTGCCAGCAGCCAAGGAATGGGACAGGGGGTGTGGAAACTGTTTTTT
TRBJ1-2,TRBV10-3,TRBD1,once,CAIREQGIYGYTF,TGTGCCATCAGAGAACAGGGGATCTATGGCTACACCTTC
TRBJ2-3,TRBV27,-,-,CASRFGSTDTQYF,TGTGCCAGCAGGTTCGGGAGCACAGATACGCAGTATTTT
TRBJ1-1,TRBV14,-,-,CASSQVVQAEAFF,TGTGCCAGCAGCCAAGTGGTACAGGCTGAAGCTTTCTTT
TRBJ1-4,TRBV2,-,-,CASSEGGEKLFF,TGTGCCAGCAGTGAGGGAGGGGAAAAACTGTTTTTT
TRBJ2-3,TRBV6-2/TRBV6-3,TRBD2,few,CASSYGTRLDTQYF,TGTGCCAGCAGTTACGGGACTAGATTAGATACGCAGTATTTT